These 18 T cell receptor beta chains were sequenced from one sample in a study of blood T cell repertoires in COVID-19. Here immunoSEQ multiplex PCR was the method, and the copy in TCRdb shows in-frame clones only, minus some. The data contain 150,000 to 200,000 clones, about nine tenths of them seen just once; the ten biggest clones take up 0.6% to 0.9%. Sequencing was performed on peripheral blood. The origin of the receptors is a woman in her 70s with acute or convalescent COVID-19.

The chain couples TRBV28 to TRBJ2-5, with 10 bases lining up with TRBD1. V was pared by 3 bases and J by 10 bases, with 11 bases of the junction left unmatched. Germline V gene data show CDR1 as MDHEN and CDR2 as SYDVKM. The length of the CDR3 is 15 residues. CDR3 nucleotides: TGTGCCAGCAGTTTGGCGGGACAGGGGATGATTGACCAGTACTTC. Translating gives CASSLAGQGMIDQYF.

The V and J genes are TRBV19 and TRBJ1-6; D might be TRBD1 (6 bases). CDR3 length: 15 amino acids. The germline V gene has CDR1 LNHDA and CDR2 SQIVND (reference sequence). Trimming removed 7 bases at V and 9 bases at J, with 19 bases between. Here the CDR3 reads CASTHGQSESSPLHF. CDR3 nucleotides: TGTGCCAGTACCCACGGACAGTCGGAAAGTTCACCCCTCCACTTT.

This clone has only a few counts. In nucleotides, the CDR3 is TGCGCCAGCCGAAGGACTAGCGGGAGCCTGGATACGCAGTATTTT. This codes for CASRRTSGSLDTQYF. This chain links TRBV5-1 with TRBJ2-3, with 13 bases matching TRBD2. The CDR3 is 15 amino acids. Germline lookup yields CDR1 SGHRS and CDR2 YFSETQ. V lost 7 bases, J lost 6 bases, and 8 bases stayed unmatched. Combining the CDR3 with reference TRBV5-1 and TRBJ2-3 gives the whole variable domain KAGVTQTPRYLIKTRGQQVTLSCSPISGHRSVSWYQQTPGQGLQFLFEYFSETQRNKGNFPGRFSGRQFSNSRSEMNVSTLELGDSALYLCASRRTSGSLDTQYFGPGTRLTVL.

DNA of the CDR3: TGTGCCAGCGCGACAGGTTGGGATCAGCCCCAGCATTTT. Its protein is CASATGWDQPQHF. This chain joins TRBV6-5 and TRBJ1-5, with D maybe TRBD1 (6 bases). CDR3 length equals 13 residues. V lost 8 bases and J lost 5, with 13 bases in between. Germline V gives CDR1 MNHEY, CDR2 SVGAGI.

V and J are TRBV7-2 and TRBJ1-4, with 10 bases aligning to TRBD1. Germline CDR1 is SGHTA and CDR2 is FQGNSA. The trim removed 4 bases at V and 8 bases at J, leaving 4 bases unmatched. CDR3 size: 14 residues. The CDR3 reads CASSSGTGVEKLFF. CDR3 bases: TGTGCCAGCAGCTCCGGGACAGGGGTCGAAAAACTGTTTTTT.

The rearrangement joins TRBV7-2 to TRBJ1-2; 9 bases agree with TRBD1. This CDR3 comprises 16 residues. Trimming cost V 5 bases and J 8 bases; bases outside gene matches: 15. CDR1 and CDR2 (germline): SGHTA, FQGNSA. CDR3 loop: CASSPWGTGNVRGYTF. The CDR3 nucleotides are TGTGCCAGCAGCCCATGGGGGACAGGGAACGTCAGAGGCTACACCTTC. The whole variable domain, remainder taken from reference TRBV7-2 and TRBJ1-2, is GAGVSQSPSNKVTEKGKDVELRCDPISGHTALYWYRQSLGQGLEFLIYFQGNSAPDKSGLPSDRFSAERTGGSVSTLTIQRTQQEDSAVYLCASSPWGTGNVRGYTFGSGTRLTVV.

The chain has TRBV6-6 and TRBJ1-2; TRBD1 is a possible D gene (6 bases). The CDR3 sequence is 14 residues long. Trimming removed 5 bases from V and 6 bases from J, with 16 bases in between. In germline, CDR1 is MNHNY, CDR2 SVGAGI (reference sequence). CDR3 loop: CASSLDSPTDGYTF. Here the CDR3 DNA reads TGTGCCAGCAGTCTGGACAGCCCAACTGATGGCTACACCTTC.

The J gene is TRBJ2-7, the V gene TRBV5-5; 11 nucleotides align to TRBD1. Losses at the gene ends were 0 bases for V and 2 bases for J; bases not matched to a gene: 4. The CDR3 runs 16 residues. Per germline, CDR1 SGHKS and CDR2 YYEKEE (reference sequence). CDR3 residues: CASSLAGTGGPYEQYF. The CDR3 nucleotides read TGTGCCAGCAGCTTGGCCGGGACAGGGGGTCCCTACGAGCAGTACTTC.

The rearrangement links TRBV7-8 to TRBJ2-3; 9 positions match TRBD2. Germline values: CDR1 SGHVS, CDR2 FQNEAQ. The V gene end was trimmed by 5 bases and the J gene end by 2 bases; junction bases not matched to a gene: 5. The length of the CDR3 is 15 residues. The CDR3 region is CASSPASGNTDTQYF. In nucleotides, the CDR3 is TGTGCCAGCAGCCCCGCTAGCGGGAACACAGATACGCAGTATTTT. The full variable domain, completed using reference TRBV7-8 and TRBJ2-3, is GAGVSQSPRYKVAKRGQDVALRCDPISGHVSLFWYQQALGQGPEFLTYFQNEAQLDKSGLPSDRFFAERPEGSVSTLKIQRTQQEDSAVYLCASSPASGNTDTQYFGPGTRLTVL.

This sequence joins TRBV27 and TRBJ2-5, with 16 bases matching TRBD2. The V gene end was trimmed by 6 bases and the J gene end by 6 bases; junction bases not matched to a gene: 10. The CDR3 runs 17 residues. Germline CDR1 is MNHEY and CDR2 is SMNVEV (reference sequence). The CDR3 loop is CASRRGTSGRARKTQYF. Written as DNA, the CDR3 is TGTGCCAGCAGACGAGGGACTAGCGGGAGGGCCCGAAAGACCCAGTACTTC.

The rearrangement links TRBV10-2 to TRBJ2-7; D unclear. Germline CDR1 is WSHSY and CDR2 is SAAADI. Trimming removed 4 bases from V and 1 base from J, with 2 bases in between. There are 11 residues in the CDR3. The CDR3 DNA sequence: TGCGCCAGCAGTGCTTCCTACGAGCAGTACTTC. This translates into CASSASYEQYF.

The chain links TRBV7-2 to TRBJ1-5, with 9 bases aligning to TRBD1. Germline V CDR1 and CDR2: SGHTA, FQGNSA. V lost 5 bases, J lost 7 bases, and 9 bases stayed unmatched. The CDR3 loop spans 15 amino acids. CDR3 nucleotide sequence: TGTGCCAGCAGCGATACAGGGGGCGCGAGGCAGCCCCAGCATTTT. The encoded protein is CASSDTGGARQPQHF.

The genes are TRBV18 and TRBJ2-5, with TRBD2 identical over 12 bases. V dropped 3 bases and J dropped 2; count of bases not matched to a gene: 10. Germline V CDR1 and CDR2: KGHSH, LQKENI. The CDR3 loop spans 18 amino acids. The CDR3 DNA reads as TGTGCCAGCTCACCCGGGACTAGCGGGCCGGTAGGGCAAGAGACCCAGTACTTC. Encoded protein: CASSPGTSGPVGQETQYF.

The rearrangement links TRBV14 to TRBJ2-7; the match to TRBD1 covers 11 bases. Trimming cost V 5 bases and J 8 bases; bases outside gene matches: 5. This CDR3 contains 13 residues. Per the germline V gene, CDR1 is SGHDN and CDR2 is FVKESK. The CDR3 nucleotides read TGTGCCAGCAGCTCGGACAGGGGGCCTCAGCAGTACTTC. Protein sequence: CASSSDRGPQQYF. Filled out from reference TRBV14 and TRBJ2-7, the complete variable domain reads EAGVTQFPSHSVIEKGQTVTLRCDPISGHDNLYWYRRVMGKEIKFLLHFVKESKQDESGMPNNRFLAERTGGTYSTLKVQPAELEDSGVYFCASSSDRGPQQYFGPGTRLTVT.

CDR3 DNA: TGTGCCAGTAGTATATCCGGGAGGGCGATCTCCTACGAGCAGTACTTC. Translation: CASSISGRAISYEQYF. The rearrangement links TRBV19 to TRBJ2-7; TRBD2 agrees at 8 bases. Germline lookup yields CDR1 LNHDA and CDR2 SQIVND (reference sequence). The CDR3 length is 16 residues. The V gene end was trimmed by 2 bases and the J gene end by 0 bases; junction bases not matched to a gene: 6.

As concerns this clone: One junction end does not reproduce the germline sequence, and a read error may be involved. The rearrangement uses TRBV6-1 and TRBJ2-7, with D uncertain. The germline CDR1 and CDR2 sequences are MNHNS and SASEGT. The CDR3 is 11 amino acids. CDR3 in amino acids: CASGEQARQYF. The CDR3 DNA reads as TGTGCCAGCGGTGAGCAGGCGAGGCAGTACTTC.

CDR3 nucleotides: TGTGCCAGCAAGACAGGCATCTCCTATAATTCACCCCTCCACTTT. Its protein product is CASKTGISYNSPLHF. The chain links TRBV28 to TRBJ1-6, with D possibly being TRBD1 (6 bases). The CDR3 loop spans 15 amino acids. V was clipped by 7 bases and J by 0 bases, with 10 bases between them. The germline gives CDR1 MDHEN, CDR2 SYDVKM. Supplemented by reference TRBV28 and TRBJ1-6, the full variable domain reads DVKVTQSSRYLVKRTGEKVFLECVQDMDHENMFWYRQDPGLGLRLIYFSYDVKMKEKGDIPEGYSVSREKKERFSLILESASTNQTSMYLCASKTGISYNSPLHFGNGTRLTVT.

The chain joins TRBV6-5 to TRBJ1-1; possible D gene TRBD1, 6 bases. Germline values: CDR1 MNHEY, CDR2 SVGAGI. There are 13 residues in the CDR3. Trimming shortened V by 6 bases and J by 5 bases, and 13 bases separated the two germline ends. This chain's CDR3 is CASRQRGGTEAFF. CDR3 coding DNA: TGTGCCAGCAGGCAGAGGGGGGGGACTGAAGCTTTCTTT.